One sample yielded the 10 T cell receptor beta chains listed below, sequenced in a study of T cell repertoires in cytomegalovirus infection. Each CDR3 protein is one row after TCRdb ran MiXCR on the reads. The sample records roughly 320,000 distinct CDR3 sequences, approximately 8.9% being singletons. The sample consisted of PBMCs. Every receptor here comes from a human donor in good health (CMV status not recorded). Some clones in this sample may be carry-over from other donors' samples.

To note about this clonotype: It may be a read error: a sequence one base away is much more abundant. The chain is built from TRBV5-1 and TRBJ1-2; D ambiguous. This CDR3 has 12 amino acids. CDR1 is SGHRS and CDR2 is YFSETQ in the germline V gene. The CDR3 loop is CASTLGDYGYTF. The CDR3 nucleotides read TGCGCCAGCACCTTGGGCGACTATGGCTACACCTTC.

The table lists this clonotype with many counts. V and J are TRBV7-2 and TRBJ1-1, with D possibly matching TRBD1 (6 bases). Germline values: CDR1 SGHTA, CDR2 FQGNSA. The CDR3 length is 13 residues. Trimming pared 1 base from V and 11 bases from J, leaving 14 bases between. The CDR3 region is CASSLDWTVGAFF. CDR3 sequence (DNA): TGTGCCAGCAGCTTAGATTGGACAGTTGGGGCTTTCTTT.

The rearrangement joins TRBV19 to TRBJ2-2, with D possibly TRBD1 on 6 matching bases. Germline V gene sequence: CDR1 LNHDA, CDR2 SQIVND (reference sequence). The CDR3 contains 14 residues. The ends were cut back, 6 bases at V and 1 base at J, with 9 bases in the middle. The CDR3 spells CASRKGQNTGELFF. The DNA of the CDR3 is TGTGCCAGTAGAAAGGGACAGAACACCGGGGAGCTGTTTTTT.

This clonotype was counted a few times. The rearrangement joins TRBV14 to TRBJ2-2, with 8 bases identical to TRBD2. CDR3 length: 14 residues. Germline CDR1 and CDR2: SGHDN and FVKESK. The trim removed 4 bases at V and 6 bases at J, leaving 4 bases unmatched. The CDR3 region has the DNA TGTGCCAGCAGCCTCTTGCGGGGGGCCGGGGAGCTGTTTTTT. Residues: CASSLLRGAGELFF. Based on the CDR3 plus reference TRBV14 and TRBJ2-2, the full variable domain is EAGVTQFPSHSVIEKGQTVTLRCDPISGHDNLYWYRRVMGKEIKFLLHFVKESKQDESGMPNNRFLAERTGGTYSTLKVQPAELEDSGVYFCASSLLRGAGELFFGEGSRLTVL.

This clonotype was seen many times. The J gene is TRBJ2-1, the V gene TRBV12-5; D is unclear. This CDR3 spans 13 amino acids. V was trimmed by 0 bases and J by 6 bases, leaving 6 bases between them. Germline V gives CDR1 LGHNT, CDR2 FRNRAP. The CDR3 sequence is CASGLVNGNEQFF. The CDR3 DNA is TGTGCTAGTGGTTTGGTTAACGGCAATGAGCAGTTCTTC.

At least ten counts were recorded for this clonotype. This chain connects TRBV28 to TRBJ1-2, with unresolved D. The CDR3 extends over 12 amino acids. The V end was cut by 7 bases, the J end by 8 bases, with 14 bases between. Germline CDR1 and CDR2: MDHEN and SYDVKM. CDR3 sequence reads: CASTGTTGGYTF. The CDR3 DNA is TGTGCCAGCACGGGCACTACGGGGGGCTACACCTTC.

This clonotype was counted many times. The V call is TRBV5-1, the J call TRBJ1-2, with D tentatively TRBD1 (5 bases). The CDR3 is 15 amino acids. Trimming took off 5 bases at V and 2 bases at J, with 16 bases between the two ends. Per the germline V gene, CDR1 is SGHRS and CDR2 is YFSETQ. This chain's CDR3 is CASRRTGTENYGYTF. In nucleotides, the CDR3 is TGCGCCAGCAGACGGACGGGGACGGAAAACTATGGCTACACCTTC. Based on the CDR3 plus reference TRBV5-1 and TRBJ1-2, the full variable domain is KAGVTQTPRYLIKTRGQQVTLSCSPISGHRSVSWYQQTPGQGLQFLFEYFSETQRNKGNFPGRFSGRQFSNSRSEMNVSTLELGDSALYLCASRRTGTENYGYTFGSGTRLTVV.

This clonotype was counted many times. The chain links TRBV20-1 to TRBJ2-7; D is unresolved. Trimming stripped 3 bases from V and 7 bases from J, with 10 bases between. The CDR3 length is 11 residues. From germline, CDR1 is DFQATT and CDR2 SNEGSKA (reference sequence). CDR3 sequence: CSASSAGEQYV. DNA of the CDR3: TGCAGTGCTAGCTCCGCCGGGGAGCAGTACGTC.

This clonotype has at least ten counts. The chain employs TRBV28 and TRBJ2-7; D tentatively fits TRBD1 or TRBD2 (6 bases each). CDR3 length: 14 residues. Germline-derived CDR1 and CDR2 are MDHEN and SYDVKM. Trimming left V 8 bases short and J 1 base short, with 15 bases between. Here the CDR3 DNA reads TGTGCCAGCGGGGACATCGGGGGTTCCTACGAGCAGTACGTC. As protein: CASGDIGGSYEQYV.

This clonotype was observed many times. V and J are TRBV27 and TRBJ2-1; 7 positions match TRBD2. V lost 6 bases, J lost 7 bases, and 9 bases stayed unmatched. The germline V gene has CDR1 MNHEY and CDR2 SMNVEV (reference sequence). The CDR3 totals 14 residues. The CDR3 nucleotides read TGTGCCAGCAGCATCAGCGGGGCTTGGAATGAGCAGTTCTTC. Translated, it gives CASSISGAWNEQFF.